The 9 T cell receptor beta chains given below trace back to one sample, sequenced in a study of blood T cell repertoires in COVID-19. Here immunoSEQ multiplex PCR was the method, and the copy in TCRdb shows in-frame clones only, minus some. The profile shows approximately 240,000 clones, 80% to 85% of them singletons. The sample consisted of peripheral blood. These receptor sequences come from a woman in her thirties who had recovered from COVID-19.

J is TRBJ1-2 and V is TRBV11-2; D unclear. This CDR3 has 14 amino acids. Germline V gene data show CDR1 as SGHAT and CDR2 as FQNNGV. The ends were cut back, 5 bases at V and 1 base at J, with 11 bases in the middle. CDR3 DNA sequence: TGTGCCAGCAGCCCCAAACAGAGTAACTATGGCTACACCTTC. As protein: CASSPKQSNYGYTF.

CDR3 residues: CASSLVGPRTGELFF. Here the CDR3 DNA reads TGTGCCAGCAGCTTAGTTGGGCCAAGAACCGGGGAGCTGTTTTTT. The genes are TRBV11-2 and TRBJ2-2; D gene unclear. CDR1 and CDR2 (germline): SGHAT, FQNNGV. V was trimmed by 1 base and J by 5 bases, leaving 11 bases between them. The CDR3 totals 15 residues.

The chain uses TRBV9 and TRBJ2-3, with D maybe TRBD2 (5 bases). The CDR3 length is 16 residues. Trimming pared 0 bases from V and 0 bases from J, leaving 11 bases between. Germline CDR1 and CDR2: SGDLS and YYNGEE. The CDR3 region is CASSVGLAPSTDTQYF. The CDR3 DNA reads TGTGCCAGCAGCGTAGGGCTAGCCCCGAGCACAGATACGCAGTATTTT.

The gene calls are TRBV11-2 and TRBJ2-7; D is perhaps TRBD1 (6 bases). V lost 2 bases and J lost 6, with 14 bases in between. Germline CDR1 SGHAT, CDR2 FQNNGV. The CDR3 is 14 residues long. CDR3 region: CASSLSGAFREQYF. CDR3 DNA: TGTGCCAGCAGCTTATCAGGGGCCTTTCGCGAGCAGTACTTC. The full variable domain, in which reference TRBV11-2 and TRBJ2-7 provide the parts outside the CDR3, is EAGVAQSPRYKIIEKRQSVAFWCNPISGHATLYWYQQILGQGPKLLIQFQNNGVVDDSQLPKDRFSAERLKGVDSTLKIQPAKLEDSAVYLCASSLSGAFREQYFGPGTRLTVT.

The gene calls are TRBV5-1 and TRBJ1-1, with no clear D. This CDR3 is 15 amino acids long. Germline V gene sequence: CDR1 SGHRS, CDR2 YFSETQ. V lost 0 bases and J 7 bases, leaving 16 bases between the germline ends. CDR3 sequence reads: CASSLGGNPKGEAFF. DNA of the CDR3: TGCGCCAGCAGCTTGGGCGGCAATCCCAAAGGTGAAGCTTTCTTT.

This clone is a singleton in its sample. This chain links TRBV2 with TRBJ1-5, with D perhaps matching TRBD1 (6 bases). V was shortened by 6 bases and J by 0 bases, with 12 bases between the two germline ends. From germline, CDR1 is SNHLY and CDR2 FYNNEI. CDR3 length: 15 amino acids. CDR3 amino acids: CASSSTGPSNQPQHF. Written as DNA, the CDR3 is TGTGCCAGCAGCTCGACAGGCCCTAGCAATCAGCCCCAGCATTTT.

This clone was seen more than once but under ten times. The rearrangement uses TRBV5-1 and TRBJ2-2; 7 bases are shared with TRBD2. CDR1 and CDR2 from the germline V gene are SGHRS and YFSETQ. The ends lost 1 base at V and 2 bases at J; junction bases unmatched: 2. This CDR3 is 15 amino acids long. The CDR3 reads CASSLTGGNTGELFF. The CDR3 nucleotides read TGCGCCAGCAGCTTGACGGGAGGCAACACCGGGGAGCTGTTTTTT.

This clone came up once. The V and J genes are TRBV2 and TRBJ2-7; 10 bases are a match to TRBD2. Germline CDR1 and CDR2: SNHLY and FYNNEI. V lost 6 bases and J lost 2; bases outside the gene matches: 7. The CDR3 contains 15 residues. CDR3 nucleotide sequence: TGTGCCAGCAGGCGTACTAGCGGGATCGCCTACGAGCAGTACTTC. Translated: CASRRTSGIAYEQYF.

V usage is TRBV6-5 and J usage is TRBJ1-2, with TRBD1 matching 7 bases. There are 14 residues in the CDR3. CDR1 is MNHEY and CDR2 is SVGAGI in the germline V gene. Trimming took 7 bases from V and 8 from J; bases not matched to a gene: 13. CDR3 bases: TGTGCCAGCACCAGGACCACAGGGGCCGGCGGCTACACCTTC. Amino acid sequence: CASTRTTGAGGYTF.